The present entry profiles one T cell receptor (beta chain) with its context. Its antigen is still unknown. The data were produced by immunoSEQ multiplex PCR, yet TCRdb's version contains in-frame clones alone and is incomplete. The sample includes approximately 170,000 clones, 87% of them seen just once. This entry belongs to a study of T cell responses to AZD1222 COVID-19 vaccine. The study's findings and limits: Mostly white British, mostly female donors; authors suggested clonal diversity may be underestimated. Recipients of AZD1222 seropositive at baseline numbered only 5 to 7.

Per the germline V gene, CDR1 is MGHDK and CDR2 is SYGVNS. This CDR3 is 15 amino acids long. Deletions cut 4 bases from V and 2 bases from J, with 11 bases between. This sequence joins TRBV25-1 and TRBJ1-4; possible D gene TRBD1, 6 bases. This TCR was recovered from an adult who received the AZD1222 COVID-19 vaccine. Source: peripheral blood, taken 28 days after the second AZD1222 dose. The CDR3 loop is CASSAGVTTNEKLFF. The CDR3 DNA reads as TGTGCCAGCAGTGCAGGGGTGACGACTAATGAAAAACTGTTTTTT.